This T cell receptor beta chain was identified in a study of breast tumors, draining lymph nodes, adjacent tissues. There are many counts of this clonotype. Its antigen is not known. TCRdb itself ran the multiplex PCR reads through MiXCR, one entry per CDR3 protein. The table records around 300,000 distinct CDR3 sequences, 30% to 35% of them present only once. Study-level points and caveats: Tumor and nontumor repertoires were significantly more similar in luminal-like than in basal-like breast cancer. Findings are consistent with lymph node origin and intratumoral expansion of most tumor T cells. Tumor repertoires ranked between lymph nodes and nontumor tissue in diversity, with V and J gene preferences.

The CDR3 is 11 residues long. The V and J ends lost 5 bases and 9 bases respectively, with 10 bases between them. CDR1 MNHEY and CDR2 SVGEGT come from the germline V gene. The lymph nodes were axillary draining lymph nodes from breast cancer patients. The TCR was taken from a female donor with breast cancer. Some clones in this sample may be carry-over from other donors' samples. Sequencing was performed on axillary lymph node tissue. The chain links TRBV6-2 or TRBV6-3 to TRBJ2-5, with D unclear. The CDR3 DNA sequence: TGTGCCAGCAGTCAATCTGTGTCCCAGTACTTC. This sequence encodes CASSQSVSQYF.